This T cell receptor (beta chain) appears in the sequencing data of a study of beta chain features in type 1 diabetes. Points from the study as a whole: Moderate but significant shortening of TCRB CDR3s was recorded in all four CD4+ subsets from Type 1 diabetes patients.

On this clone itself: The antigen is unknown.

The sequenced template was cDNA made from the entire isolated RNA. Method: immunoSEQ multiplex PCR; TCRdb's copy keeps in-frame clones and lacks some. The sample shows 250,000 to 350,000 clones, about 15% of them seen only once. The CDR3 consists of 16 residues. Germline assignment: CDR1 SGHRS and CDR2 YFSETQ. The V end lost 4 bases, the J end lost 1 base, and 15 bases lay between the germline ends. The TCR comes from a man aged 18-30 years with type 1 diabetes. Material: naive CD4+ T cells from blood. This chain links TRBV5-1 with TRBJ1-3, with a possible D match to TRBD1 (6 bases). The CDR3: CASSRTALESGNTIYF. CDR3 coding DNA: TGCGCCAGCAGCCGGACAGCCCTAGAATCTGGAAACACCATATATTTT.